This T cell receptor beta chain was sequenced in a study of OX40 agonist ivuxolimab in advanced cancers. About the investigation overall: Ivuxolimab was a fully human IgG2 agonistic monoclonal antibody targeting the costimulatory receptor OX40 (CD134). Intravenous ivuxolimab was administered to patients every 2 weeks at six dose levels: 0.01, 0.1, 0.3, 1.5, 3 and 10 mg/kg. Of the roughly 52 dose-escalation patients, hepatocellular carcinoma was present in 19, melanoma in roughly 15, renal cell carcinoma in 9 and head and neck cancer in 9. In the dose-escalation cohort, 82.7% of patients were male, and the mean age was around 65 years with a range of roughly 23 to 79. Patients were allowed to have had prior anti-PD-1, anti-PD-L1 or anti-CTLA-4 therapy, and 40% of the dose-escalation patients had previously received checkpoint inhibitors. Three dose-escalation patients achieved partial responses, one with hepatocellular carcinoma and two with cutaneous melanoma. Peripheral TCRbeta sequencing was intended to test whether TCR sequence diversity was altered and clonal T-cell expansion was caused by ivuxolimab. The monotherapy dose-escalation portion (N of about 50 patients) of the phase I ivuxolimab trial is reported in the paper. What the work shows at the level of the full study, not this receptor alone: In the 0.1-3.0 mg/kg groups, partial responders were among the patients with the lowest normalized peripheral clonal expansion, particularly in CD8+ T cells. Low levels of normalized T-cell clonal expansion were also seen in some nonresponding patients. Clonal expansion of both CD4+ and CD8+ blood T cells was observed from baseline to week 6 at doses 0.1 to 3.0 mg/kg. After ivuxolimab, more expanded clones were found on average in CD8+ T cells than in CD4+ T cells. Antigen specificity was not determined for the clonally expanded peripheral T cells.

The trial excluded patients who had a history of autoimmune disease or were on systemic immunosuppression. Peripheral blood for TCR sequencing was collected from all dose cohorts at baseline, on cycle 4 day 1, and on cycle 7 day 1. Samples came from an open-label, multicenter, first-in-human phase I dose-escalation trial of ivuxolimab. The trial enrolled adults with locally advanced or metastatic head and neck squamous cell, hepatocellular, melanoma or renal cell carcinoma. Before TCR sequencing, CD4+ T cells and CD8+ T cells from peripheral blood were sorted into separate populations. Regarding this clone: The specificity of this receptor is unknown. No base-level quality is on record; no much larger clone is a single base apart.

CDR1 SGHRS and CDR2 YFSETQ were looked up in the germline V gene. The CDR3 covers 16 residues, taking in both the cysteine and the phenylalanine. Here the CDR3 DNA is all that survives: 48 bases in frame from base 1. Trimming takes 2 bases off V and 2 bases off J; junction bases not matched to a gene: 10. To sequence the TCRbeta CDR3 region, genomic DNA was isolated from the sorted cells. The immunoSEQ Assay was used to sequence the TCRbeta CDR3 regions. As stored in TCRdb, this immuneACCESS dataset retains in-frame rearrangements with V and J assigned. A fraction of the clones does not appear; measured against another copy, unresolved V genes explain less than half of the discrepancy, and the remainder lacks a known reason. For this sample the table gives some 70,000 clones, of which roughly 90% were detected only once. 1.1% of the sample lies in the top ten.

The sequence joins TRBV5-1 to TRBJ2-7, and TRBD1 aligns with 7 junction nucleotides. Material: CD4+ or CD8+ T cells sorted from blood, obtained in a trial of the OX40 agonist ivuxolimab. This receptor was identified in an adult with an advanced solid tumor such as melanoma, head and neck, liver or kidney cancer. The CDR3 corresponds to CASSFEVVGQTYEQYF. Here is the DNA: TGCGCCAGCAGCTTCGAAGTCGTGGGACAGACCTACGAGCAGTACTTC.